The 3 T cell receptor beta chains presented below share a single source sample, sequenced in a study of cytomegalovirus exposure and HLA in healthy donors. The PCR ran on 60 Vbeta and 13 Jbeta primers. Data came from immunoSEQ multiplex PCR; TCRdb stores just in-frame clones and leaves some out. This sample carries under 200,000 clones, around 78% of them seen once, and the ten largest clones take 2% to 2.5%. The sample consisted of PBMCs. Receptors originate from a woman aged 25 to 39 in good health and CMV-seropositive.

The chain couples TRBV5-1 to TRBJ1-3; tentatively, D is TRBD1 (6 bases). Trimming pared 2 bases from V and 4 bases from J, leaving 10 bases between. The CDR3 spans 14 residues. The germline CDR1 and CDR2 sequences are SGHRS and YFSETQ. CDR3 bases: TGCGCCAGCAGCTTAGCACAGGGAGGAAACACCATATATTTT. Translating gives CASSLAQGGNTIYF.

This clone occurred a few times. The gene calls are TRBV18 and TRBJ1-1; D perhaps matches TRBD1 (6 bases). Trimming took 8 bases from V and 0 from J, leaving 19 bases between them. The V gene's germline CDR1 is KGHSH and CDR2 LQKENI. CDR3 length equals 16 residues. CDR3 sequence reads: CASAEGQLFMNTEAFF. DNA for the CDR3: TGTGCCAGCGCCGAGGGACAACTCTTCATGAACACTGAAGCTTTCTTT.

This clone was detected only a few times. The chain joins TRBV19 to TRBJ1-5; TRBD1 might be the D (6 bases). The CDR3 is 15 amino acids. V was trimmed by 8 bases and J by 4 bases, leaving 18 bases between them. CDR1 and CDR2 (germline): LNHDA, SQIVND (reference sequence). The CDR3 DNA reads as TGTGCCAGTCGGTCAGGGGATTTCTTAAATCAGCCCCAGCATTTT. Protein product: CASRSGDFLNQPQHF.